Listed below are T cell receptor beta chains from one sample, sequenced in a study of preoperative IRX-2 immunotherapy in early breast cancer. This table comes from immunoSEQ multiplex PCR, and its TCRdb copy is limited to in-frame clones, with some not included. The sample contains about 89,000 clones, more than 80% of which appear only once. This material consisted of tumor tissue, taken after IRX-2 immunotherapy. The receptors were sampled from a human donor with breast cancer. Each CDR3 is given with its conserved first and last residue. Each record gives: V gene, CDR3 protein.

TRBV6-8 | CASTDGNYEQYF
TRBV6-8 | CASSSPMRSYNEQFF
TRBV12-5 | CASGVQGDQPQHF
TRBV19 | CASSPDRGPNYGYTF
TRBV28 | CASRTIEVNQPQHF
TRBV18 | CASSPQPNGYGYTF
TRBV19 | CASSTDPDRNYEQYF
TRBV14 | CASRLSGANVLTF
TRBV19 | CASSIDRWSSQPQHF
TRBV12-5 | CASGTRTYEQYF
TRBV15 | CATSRVTTASNTGELFF
TRBV19 | CASTLSGVGNNEQFF
TRBV28 | CASSLSLKKGDTQYF
TRBV28 | CASRGLLSRRDTEAFF